The 5 T cell receptor beta chains below were found in one sample sequenced in a study of shared clonotypes between healthy human individuals. Some clones are missing from TCRdb's copy, which holds only in-frame ones; the method was immunoSEQ multiplex PCR. Among over a million clones listed, more than 75% were seen once. Material: memory CD4+ T cells from PBMCs. Subset specified: CD45RA-negative fraction. These receptors all stem from a young man in good health. Some clones in this sample may be carry-over from other donors' samples.

The rearrangement joins TRBV7-3 to TRBJ2-1, with 7 positions matching TRBD1. Trimming cost V 5 bases and J 2 bases; bases outside gene matches: 9. There are 16 residues in the CDR3. Germline CDR1 is SGHTA and CDR2 is FQGTGA. The CDR3 coding sequence is TGTGCCAGCAGCCTGGGCCCAGGGGGAACCTACAATGAGCAGTTCTTC. Protein: CASSLGPGGTYNEQFF.

The J gene is TRBJ1-5, the V gene TRBV19; 9 nucleotides line up with TRBD1. Germline V gives CDR1 LNHDA, CDR2 SQIVND (reference sequence). The CDR3 extends over 15 amino acids. Trimming removed 5 bases from V and 6 bases from J; junction bases left unmatched: 8. Written as DNA, the CDR3 is TGTGCCAGTAGTGACGGACAGGGGAAGGTTCAGCCCCAGCATTTT. Residues: CASSDGQGKVQPQHF.

J is TRBJ2-5 and V is TRBV10-1, with 8 bases matching TRBD2. J gave up 2 bases and V 4 bases, and 6 bases lay outside the gene matches. This CDR3 region has 15 residues. Germline V lookup: CDR1 WNHNN, CDR2 SYGVQD (reference sequence). The CDR3 reads CASSALTGGQETQYF. DNA of the CDR3: TGCGCCAGCAGTGCCCTCACGGGAGGGCAAGAGACCCAGTACTTC.

CDR3 bases: TGTGCCAGCAGCCGCCGGGAGGGGCGGGAGAGGAATGAGCAGTTCTTC. Residues: CASSRREGRERNEQFF. The chain carries TRBV4-2 and TRBJ2-1, with 8 bases identical to TRBD2. Trimming took 4 bases from V and 7 from J; bases not matched to a gene: 12. Looked up from germline, CDR1 is LGHNA and CDR2 is YNFKEQ. The CDR3 consists of 16 residues.

The table lists this clone with a few counts. The rearrangement links TRBV21-1 to TRBJ2-7; the D call of TRBD1 is as the table states it, not checked on the DNA. TRBV21-1 has pseudogene status. This CDR3 spans 15 amino acids. Here the CDR3 reads CASSKVGQDSYEQYF. The CDR3 DNA is TGTGCCAGCAGCAAAGTGGGACAGGATAGCTACGAGCAGTACTTC.